The 5 T cell receptor beta chains reported below all come from one sample, sequenced in a study of shared clonotypes between healthy human individuals. Assay: immunoSEQ multiplex PCR; the TCRdb copy retains only in-frame clones and omits some. This sample yields some 2,000,000 clones, of which roughly 94% are seen a single time; roughly 0.13% belongs to the top ten. Sequencing was done on a sample of naive CD4+ T cells sorted from blood. The subset denotes: CD45RA+ positively selected. The source is a man aged 18 to 30 in good health.

The chain is built from TRBV5-4 and TRBJ1-1, with 11 positions matching TRBD1. The CDR3 covers 18 residues. V trimming: 0 bases; J trimming: 8 bases; junction bases outside the gene matches: 15. Per the germline V gene, CDR1 is SGHNT and CDR2 is YYREEE (reference sequence). CDR3 bases: TGTGCCAGCAGCTTGGTATTAAAGGACAGGGGGCGGATAAAAGAAGCTTTCTTT. Its protein product is CASSLVLKDRGRIKEAFF.

A word on this clone: Other DNA variants within this sample encode the same CDR3. This chain connects TRBV28 to TRBJ2-6; tentatively, D is TRBD1 (5 bases). V gave up 3 bases and J gave up 1 base, with 7 bases separating them. The CDR3 length is 15 residues. Germline V gives CDR1 MDHEN, CDR2 SYDVKM. The CDR3 DNA is TGTGCCAGCAGTTTGCGACAGTCTGGGGCCAACGTCCTGACTTTC. It specifies CASSLRQSGANVLTF.

The chain combines TRBV12-5 with TRBJ2-3; tentative D call: TRBD2 (8 bases). Germline V lookup: CDR1 LGHNT, CDR2 FRNRAP. V shed 5 bases and J shed 3 bases, with 15 bases lying between them. The CDR3 is 15 amino acids. CDR3 loop: CASGPREGATDTQYF. The CDR3 DNA follows: TGTGCTAGTGGTCCACGGGAGGGGGCAACAGATACGCAGTATTTT.

Concerning this clone: The identical CDR3 is also encoded by other nucleotide sequences in the sample. The chain links TRBV9 to TRBJ1-1; 7 bases fit TRBD1. Germline CDR1 reads SGDLS; CDR2 reads YYNGEE. V was clipped by 3 bases and J by 1 base; unmatched bases: 3. CDR3 length: 14 residues. The CDR3 bases are TGTGCCAGCAGCGCTGGGACAGCGAACACTGAAGCTTTCTTT. Its protein product is CASSAGTANTEAFF.

Remarks on this clone: In the same sample, other DNA sequences code for this CDR3. This chain connects TRBV7-2 to TRBJ1-1; D possibly corresponds to TRBD1 (6 bases). V was pared by 3 bases and J by 5 bases, with 10 bases between. Germline V gives CDR1 SGHTA, CDR2 FQGNSA. The CDR3 consists of 13 residues. Here the CDR3 reads CASSFRGGTEAFF. The CDR3 coding sequence is TGTGCCAGCAGCTTCAGGGGTGGGACTGAAGCTTTCTTT.